The 24 T cell receptor beta chains in this list originate from one sample, sequenced in a study of blood T cell repertoires in COVID-19. This table comes from immunoSEQ multiplex PCR, and its TCRdb copy is limited to in-frame clones, with some not included. The sample consists of 130,000 or so clones, 77% of them appearing once. The sample was peripheral blood. The receptor set was obtained from a human donor in a cohort sampled during active COVID-19.

The chain carries TRBV28 and TRBJ1-2; tentatively, D is TRBD1 (5 bases). The CDR3 is 13 amino acids. Germline V gives CDR1 MDHEN, CDR2 SYDVKM. V dropped 3 bases and J dropped 4 bases, with 9 bases sitting between them. The CDR3 region has the DNA TGTGCCAGCAGTTTTCTGACAGCCTATGGCTACACCTTC. Protein sequence: CASSFLTAYGYTF.

V is TRBV4-2 and J is TRBJ1-2; TRBD1 is a possible D gene (6 bases). The CDR3 length is 13 residues. Germline CDR1 LGHNA, CDR2 YNFKEQ. V shed 0 bases and J shed 5 bases, with 7 bases lying between them. In DNA form, the CDR3 reads TGTGCCAGCAGCCAAGAAGGGGGTTATGGCTACACCTTC. Protein product: CASSQEGGYGYTF.

The chain employs TRBV7-9 and TRBJ2-7; the match to TRBD1 covers 10 bases. The CDR3 sequence is 16 residues long. V shed 5 bases and J 1 base; nucleotides not matched to a gene: 8. Germline-derived CDR1 and CDR2 are SEHNR and FQNEAQ (reference sequence). The DNA of the CDR3 is TGTGCCAGCAGCCGTGCCGCGGGACAGGGGTCCTACGAGCAGTACTTC. Protein product: CASSRAAGQGSYEQYF.

The rearrangement links TRBV25-1 to TRBJ2-7, with a possible D match to TRBD1 (5 bases). V was pared by 4 bases and J by 4 bases, with 8 bases between. Per germline, CDR1 MGHDK and CDR2 SYGVNS. The CDR3 is 12 residues long. In nucleotides, the CDR3 is TGTGCCAGCAGTGGGACATTTTACGAGCAGTACTTC. This translates into CASSGTFYEQYF.

V usage is TRBV27 and J usage is TRBJ1-2; TRBD1 matches 8 bases. V dropped 5 bases and J dropped 4; count of bases not matched to a gene: 6. Germline V gives CDR1 MNHEY, CDR2 SMNVEV (reference sequence). The CDR3 is made up of 14 amino acids. The CDR3 nucleotides read TGTGCCAGCAGTCCCCCCGGACAGGGCTATGGCTACACCTTC. Encoded protein: CASSPPGQGYGYTF.

This sequence joins TRBV7-9 and TRBJ2-7, with 10 bases fitting TRBD1. J lost 3 bases, V lost 4 bases, and 0 bases had no gene match. The CDR3 runs to 13 residues. In germline, CDR1 is SEHNR, CDR2 FQNEAQ (reference sequence). This CDR3 is CASSWDRGYEQYF. The CDR3 DNA sequence: TGTGCCAGCAGCTGGGACAGGGGCTACGAGCAGTACTTC.

This clone is a singleton in its sample. The V call is TRBV18, the J call TRBJ2-2, with 7 positions matching TRBD2. V gave up 4 bases and J gave up 0 bases; unmatched junction bases: 8. This CDR3 has 17 amino acids. CDR1 is KGHSH and CDR2 is LQKENI in the germline V gene. CDR3 sequence reads: CASSRGSGYANTGELFF. In DNA form, the CDR3 reads TGTGCCAGCTCACGTGGTAGCGGGTATGCGAACACCGGGGAGCTGTTTTTT.

This clone was recorded a few times. This chain links TRBV2 with TRBJ1-1, with 9 bases matching TRBD1. There are 14 residues in the CDR3. The trim removed 6 bases at V and 7 bases at J, leaving 9 bases unmatched. The germline gives CDR1 SNHLY, CDR2 FYNNEI. CDR3 in amino acids: CASRVTGGFNEAFF. The CDR3 region has the DNA TGTGCCAGCAGGGTCACAGGGGGCTTTAATGAAGCTTTCTTT.

The rearrangement links TRBV7-9 to TRBJ2-7; 11 positions agree with TRBD2. The CDR3 covers 16 residues. CDR1 and CDR2 (germline): SEHNR, FQNEAQ (reference sequence). The junction had 6 bases not matched to a gene; V was cut back by 3 bases and J by 2 bases. The CDR3 is CASSFHLAGGPYEQYF. The DNA for the CDR3 is TGTGCCAGCAGCTTCCACCTAGCGGGGGGTCCCTACGAGCAGTACTTC.

The chain employs TRBV6-6 and TRBJ1-1; 7 bases match TRBD1. Per germline, CDR1 MNHNY and CDR2 SVGAGI (reference sequence). With V trimmed by 0 bases and J by 4 bases, 8 bases remained unmatched. CDR3 size: 16 residues. In DNA form, the CDR3 reads TGTGCCAGCAGTTACTCTAGGGGGCGAGCGAGCACTGAAGCTTTCTTT. This gives the protein CASSYSRGRASTEAFF.

Comments on this clone: A clone one base away is much larger, so this may be a read error. The chain has TRBV5-8 and TRBJ2-7; D gene ambiguous. V lost 3 bases to trimming and J lost 2 bases, with 3 bases between them. Germline assignment: CDR1 SGHTS and CDR2 YDEGEE. The CDR3 is 11 amino acids. This CDR3 reads CASSSAYEQYF. The CDR3 nucleotides read TGTGCCAGCAGCTCCGCCTACGAGCAGTACTTC.

The V and J genes are TRBV21-1 and TRBJ1-6; the D call in the table, TRBD1, was not verified against the DNA. TRBV21-1 is described as a pseudogene. The CDR3 runs 15 residues. CDR3 loop: CASSTGQTYNSPLHF. The CDR3 DNA reads TGTGCCAGCAGTACCGGACAGACCTATAATTCACCCCTCCACTTT.

The chain employs TRBV5-1 and TRBJ2-7, with D maybe TRBD1 (6 bases). The germline V and J ends were trimmed by 5 bases and 0 bases, with 15 bases remaining between them. The CDR3 length is 15 residues. Germline lookup yields CDR1 SGHRS and CDR2 YFSETQ. The CDR3 DNA is TGCGCCAGCAGTGCAGGGGACGGCAGCTCCTACGAGCAGTACTTC. It codes for CASSAGDGSSYEQYF.

On this clone: An end of the junction differs from the germline gene, which may be a read error. V is TRBV27 and J is TRBJ1-6, with D unresolved. The CDR3 contains 18 residues. Germline lookup yields CDR1 MNHEY and CDR2 SMNVEV (reference sequence). The CDR3 bases are TGTGCCAGCAGTTCCTTTTTCTTCGCGCGGTCCTCTAATTCACCCCTCCACTTT. This translates into CASSSFFFARSSNSPLHF.

The chain is built from TRBV7-9 and TRBJ1-6, with 10 bases fitting TRBD1. CDR1 and CDR2 (germline): SEHNR, FQNEAQ (reference sequence). Losses at the gene ends were 5 bases for V and 11 bases for J; bases not matched to a gene: 6. This CDR3 comprises 14 residues. The CDR3 protein is CASSQTGGRAPLHF. CDR3 nucleotide sequence: TGTGCCAGCAGCCAGACAGGGGGCAGGGCACCCCTCCACTTT. Combining the CDR3 with reference TRBV7-9 and TRBJ1-6 gives the whole variable domain DTGVSQNPRHKITKRGQNVTFRCDPISEHNRLYWYRQTLGQGPEFLTYFQNEAQLEKSRLLSDRFSAERPKGSFSTLEIQRTEQGDSAMYLCASSQTGGRAPLHFGNGTRLTVT.

J is TRBJ1-6 and V is TRBV6-5; D remains unclear. There are 13 residues in the CDR3. The germline CDR1 and CDR2 sequences are MNHEY and SVGAGI. V shed 8 bases and J shed 11 bases, with 16 bases lying between them. CDR3 DNA: TGTGCCAGCGGCGGGGTTCTCGGTCCACCCCTCCACTTT. Translated, it gives CASGGVLGPPLHF.

The chain couples TRBV11-2 to TRBJ2-7; 9 bases are a match to TRBD1. The CDR3 is made up of 14 amino acids. Per the germline V gene, CDR1 is SGHAT and CDR2 is FQNNGV. Unmatched junction bases numbered 7, after V lost 3 bases and J lost 7 bases. The CDR3 bases are TGTGCCAGCAGCTTCGGGACAGGGCGTAAAGAGCAGTACTTC. It translates to CASSFGTGRKEQYF.

Only a few counts were recorded for this clone. The rearrangement joins TRBV5-6 to TRBJ2-3; D may be TRBD2 (6 bases). CDR3 length equals 14 residues. From germline, CDR1 is SGHDT and CDR2 YYEEEE. Trimming pared 4 bases from V and 7 bases from J, leaving 16 bases between. DNA for the CDR3: TGTGCCAGCAGCGTTGGGACTTCGGGGAATACGCAGTATTTT. Translating gives CASSVGTSGNTQYF.

The chain is built from TRBV5-4 and TRBJ2-7, with 7 bases aligning to TRBD2. The CDR3 covers 13 residues. Germline V gene lookup returns CDR1 SGHNT and CDR2 YYREEE (reference sequence). Trimming cost V 5 bases and J 2 bases; bases outside gene matches: 4. CDR3 in DNA: TGTGCCAGCAGTTTAAGCGGGACCTACGAGCAGTACTTC. Its protein is CASSLSGTYEQYF.

A few counts support this clone. The chain is built from TRBV4-2 and TRBJ2-7; possible D gene TRBD2, 6 bases. This CDR3 contains 14 residues. Germline V gene data show CDR1 as LGHNA and CDR2 as YNFKEQ. V lost 4 bases and J lost 7, with 17 bases in between. CDR3 sequence reads: CASSPGGWHREQYF. The CDR3 DNA sequence: TGTGCCAGCAGCCCCGGGGGTTGGCACAGGGAGCAGTACTTC.

This clone was picked up one time. J is TRBJ2-7 and V is TRBV7-2; 9 bases align to TRBD1. The CDR3 is 15 residues long. The V and J ends lost 3 bases and 2 bases, in that order; junction bases with no gene match: 5. CDR1 is SGHTA and CDR2 is FQGNSA in the germline V gene. The CDR3 DNA reads as TGTGCCAGCAGCTTGACCGGGACAGGGACCTACGAGCAGTACTTC. It yields the protein CASSLTGTGTYEQYF.

This chain uses TRBV29-1 with TRBJ2-7; no definite D call. The CDR3 has 11 residues. V lost 2 bases, J lost 3 bases, and 5 bases lay in between. CDR1 SQVTM and CDR2 ANQGSEA come from the germline V gene. Here the CDR3 DNA reads TGCAGCGTTGAAACATTCTACGAGCAGTACTTC. It is translated as CSVETFYEQYF.

The rearrangement uses TRBV4-1 and TRBJ2-7; D is unresolved. The CDR3 spans 17 residues. The germline V gene encodes CDR1 MGHRA and CDR2 YSYEKL. Trimming pared 0 bases from V and 6 bases from J, leaving 21 bases between. In DNA form, the CDR3 reads TGCGCCAGCAGCCAAGATCTCGGTAGCAGAAGATTACTCGAGCAGTACTTC. Its protein product is CASSQDLGSRRLLEQYF.

The chain couples TRBV28 to TRBJ1-5, with D possibly TRBD1 on 5 matching bases. The germline CDR1 and CDR2 sequences are MDHEN and SYDVKM. V lost 2 bases to trimming and J lost 10 bases, with 15 bases between them. The CDR3 spans 14 residues. The CDR3, as DNA: TGTGCCAGCAGTTTAGGGGCAGGGTTCCAACCCCAGCATTTT. This sequence encodes CASSLGAGFQPQHF.